Listed here is a single T cell receptor (beta chain). This sample was included in a study of T cell clones after liver transplantation. Study details: Draws occurred before transplant, before withdrawal, and after complete or failed withdrawal.

Libraries were prepared by immunoSEQ multiplex PCR; TCRdb keeps only in-frame clonotypes and omits some of them. In the table there are under 90,000 clones, 75% to 90% of which are singletons. This specimen consisted of CD4+ T cells from blood, obtained before liver transplant. This clonotype was obtained from a human donor who received a liver transplant.

In DNA form, the CDR3 reads TGTGCCAGCAGCTTAGTCGGGGGGAATGAAAAACTGTTTTTT. Translating gives CASSLVGGNEKLFF. This rearrangement joins TRBV7-9 to TRBJ1-4, with D maybe TRBD1 (5 bases). This CDR3 contains 14 residues. CDR1 SEHNR and CDR2 FQNEAQ come from the germline V gene (reference sequence). V lost 1 base and J 5 bases, leaving 8 bases between the germline ends.